This T cell receptor beta chain was found in a study of blood T cell repertoires in COVID-19. Assay: immunoSEQ multiplex PCR; the TCRdb copy retains only in-frame clones and omits some. The table includes some 44,000 clones, around 91% detected once. CDR1 is SGHAT and CDR2 is FQNNGV in the germline V gene. The CDR3 extends over 14 amino acids. The germline V and J ends were trimmed by 0 bases and 2 bases, with 8 bases remaining between them. The TCR comes from a man in his fifties or sixties with active COVID-19. The source material was peripheral blood. The rearrangement uses TRBV11-2 and TRBJ2-7; D is uncertain. The CDR3 DNA reads as TGTGCCAGCAGCTTAGAAAGACGGGCCTACGAGCAGTACTTC. As protein: CASSLERRAYEQYF.